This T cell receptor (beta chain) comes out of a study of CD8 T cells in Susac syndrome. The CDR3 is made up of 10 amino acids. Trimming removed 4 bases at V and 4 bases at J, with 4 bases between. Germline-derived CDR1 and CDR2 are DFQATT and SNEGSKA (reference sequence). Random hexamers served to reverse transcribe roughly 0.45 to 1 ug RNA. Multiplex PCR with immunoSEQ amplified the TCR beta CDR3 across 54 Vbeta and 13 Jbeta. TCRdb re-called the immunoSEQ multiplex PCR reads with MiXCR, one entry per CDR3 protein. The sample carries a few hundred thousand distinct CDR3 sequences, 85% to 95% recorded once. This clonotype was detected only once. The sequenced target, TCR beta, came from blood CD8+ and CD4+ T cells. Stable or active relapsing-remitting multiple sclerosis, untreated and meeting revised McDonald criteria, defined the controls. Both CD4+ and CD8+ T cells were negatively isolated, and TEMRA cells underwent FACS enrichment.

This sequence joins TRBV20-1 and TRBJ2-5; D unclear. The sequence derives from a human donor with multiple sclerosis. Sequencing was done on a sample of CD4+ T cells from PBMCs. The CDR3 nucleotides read TGCAGTGCTACCGGAGAGACCCAGTACTTC. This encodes CSATGETQYF.